This TCR beta chain was identified in a study of cytomegalovirus exposure and HLA in healthy donors (dated by TCRdb to 2016 to 2017). With regard to the full study: According to a later analysis, the 120 or so validation repertoires were produced on the same platform as the 700 or so repertoires of the first cohort. The study aimed to test whether signatures of past pathogen exposure could be identified by cataloging public T cell receptors. To predict cytomegalovirus infection status, the study combined high-throughput TCR immunosequencing, statistical association of individual TCRs with disease status, and machine learning. In addition to the first cohort of around 670 subjects, a separate validation cohort of approximately 130 different subjects was used.

Separate from the approximately 700-subject first cohort, the validation cohort of roughly 110 subjects was the group to which the donors belonged. General conclusions and limits of the study: In vitro tests confirmed that a few of the cytomegalovirus-associated TCR beta chains recognize cytomegalovirus antigens. A total of about 180 TCR beta chains were listed by the study as associated with cytomegalovirus. Of the cluster scores, 94% were above 0 in a later analysis, which found that TCRs clustered in the first cohort also tended to co-occur in the roughly 130 validation repertoires. Across donors, most TCR sequences were observed very rarely, whereas some public TCRs were present in many individuals. The classifier was reported to diagnose cytomegalovirus status with high specificity and sensitivity in both the original and validation cohorts. It was suggested by the authors that the approach could potentially be generalized to other disease states and immunological phenotypes. A later analysis had no HLA typing for the validation cohort, so co-occurrence there was scored across all 130 or so repertoires.

Of note for this clone: This clone's antigen is unknown. No much larger clone is present one base from it, and per-base qualities are unavailable.

Via the germline V gene (reference sequence), CDR1 is GTSNPN and CDR2 SVGIG. The V end gives up 0 bases and the J end 4 bases, leaving 7 bases in the junction not matched to a gene. The CDR3 has 15 amino acids, counting the end cysteine and phenylalanine. CDR3 DNA is the only sequence kept; it has 45 bases, read in frame from the first base. Library construction relied on the immunoSEQ multiplex PCR assay. Processing in the source paper ran as follows. A statistical classification framework was developed to diagnose cytomegalovirus status using the catalog of TCR beta chain sequences. TCRdb's version of the immuneACCESS table is confined to in-frame rearrangements and falls short of the full clone set. An unresolved V gene accounts for under half of the shortfall where checked; the remainder is of unknown origin. The V and J calls and the clone size are those of that table, but D and trimming were determined from the DNA. Present in this sample are some 240,000 clones, roughly 91% of which were seen just once. The ten largest make up 1.5% to 2% of the sample.

The sequencing sample was made of PBMCs. This sequence uses TRBV30 and TRBJ2-7, with TRBD2 identical over 9 junction bases. The origin of this receptor is a woman between 18 and 29 years old in good health and CMV-seropositive. The CDR3 sequence is CAWSVPRSGGYEQYF. The DNA sequence is as follows: TGTGCCTGGAGTGTACCCCGAAGCGGGGGGTACGAGCAGTACTTC. Here the CDR3 is joined to the reference TRBV30 and TRBJ2-7 genes, and the full variable domain is: SQTIHQWPATLVQPVGSPLSLECTVEGTSNPNLYWYRQAAGRGLQLLFYSVGIGQISSEVPQNLSASRPQDRQFILSSKKLLLSDSGFYLCAWSVPRSGGYEQYFGPGTRLTVT.